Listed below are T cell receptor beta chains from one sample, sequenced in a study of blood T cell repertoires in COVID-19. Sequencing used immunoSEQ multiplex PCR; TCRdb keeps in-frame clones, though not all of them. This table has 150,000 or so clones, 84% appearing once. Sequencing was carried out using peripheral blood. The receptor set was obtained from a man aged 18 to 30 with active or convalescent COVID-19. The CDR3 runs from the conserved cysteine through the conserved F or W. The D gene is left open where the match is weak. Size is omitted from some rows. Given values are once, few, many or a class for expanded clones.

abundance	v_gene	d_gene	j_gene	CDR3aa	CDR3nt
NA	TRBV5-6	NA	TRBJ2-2	CASSLYPVATGELFF	TGTGCCAGCAGCTTGTATCCAGTGGCCACCGGGGAGCTGTTTTTT
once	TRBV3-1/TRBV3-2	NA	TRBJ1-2	CASSQRGGTGYYGYTF	TGTGCCAGCAGCCAAAGGGGCGGGACGGGATACTATGGCTACACCTTC
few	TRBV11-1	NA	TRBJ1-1	CASSWGENTEAFF	TGTGCCAGCAGCTGGGGGGAGAACACTGAAGCTTTCTTT
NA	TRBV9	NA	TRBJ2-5	CASIKRTQYF	TGTGCCAGCATCAAGAGGACCCAGTACTTC
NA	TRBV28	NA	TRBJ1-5	CASRTQGSNQPQHF	TGTGCCAGCAGGACCCAGGGGAGCAATCAGCCCCAGCATTTT
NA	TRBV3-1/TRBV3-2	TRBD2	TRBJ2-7	CASSPMGRGTSYEQYF	TGTGCCAGCAGCCCGATGGGGAGGGGTACCTCCTACGAGCAGTACTTC
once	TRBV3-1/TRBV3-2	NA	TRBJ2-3	CASSQDRSGWGTDTQYF	TGTGCCAGCAGCCAAGATCGGAGCGGGTGGGGCACAGATACGCAGTATTTT
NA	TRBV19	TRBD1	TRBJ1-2	CASSGRTGGNYGYTF	TGTGCCAGTAGTGGGAGGACAGGGGGTAACTATGGCTACACCTTC
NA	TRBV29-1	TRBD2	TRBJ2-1	CSVGLAGVREQFF	TGCAGCGTTGGGCTAGCGGGAGTTCGGGAGCAGTTCTTC
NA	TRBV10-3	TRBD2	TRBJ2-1	CAIGGLAGGYNEQFF	TGTGCCATTGGGGGACTAGCGGGAGGGTACAATGAGCAGTTCTTC
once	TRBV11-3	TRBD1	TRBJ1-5	CASSLPNDRGNQPQHF	TGTGCCAGCAGCTTACCCAATGACAGGGGCAATCAGCCCCAGCATTTT
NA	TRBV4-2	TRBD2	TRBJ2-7	CASSLLAGGPYEQYF	TGTGCCAGCAGCTTACTAGCGGGGGGGCCTTACGAGCAGTACTTC
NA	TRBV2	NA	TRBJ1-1	CASRSGTYTEAFF	TGTGCCAGCAGATCTGGGACTTACACTGAAGCTTTCTTT
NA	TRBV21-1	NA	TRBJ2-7	CASSKVGEGRHHEQYF	TGTGCCAGCAGCAAAGTCGGGGAGGGTAGACACCACGAGCAGTACTTC
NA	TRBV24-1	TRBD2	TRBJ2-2	CATSDSPFASGRTTGELFF	TGTGCCACCAGTGATTCCCCTTTCGCCAGCGGGAGGACAACCGGGGAGCTGTTTTTT
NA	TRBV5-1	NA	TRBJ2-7	CASSPRGEYEQYF	TGCGCCAGCAGCCCCAGGGGCGAATACGAGCAGTACTTC
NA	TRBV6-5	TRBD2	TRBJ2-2	CASSYSSGTIGELFF	TGTGCCAGCAGTTATTCTAGCGGGACTATCGGGGAGCTGTTTTTT
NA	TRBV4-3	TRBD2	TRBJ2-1	CASSQRTSGRASDEQFF	TGCGCCAGCAGCCAAAGGACTAGCGGGAGGGCCAGCGATGAGCAGTTCTTC
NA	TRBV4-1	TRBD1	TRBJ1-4	CASSQEGQKNEKLFF	TGCGCCAGCAGCCAAGAGGGACAGAAGAATGAAAAACTGTTTTTT
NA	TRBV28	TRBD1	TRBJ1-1	CASRTGTGRRNTEAFF	TGTGCCAGCAGGACCGGGACAGGACGCCGGAACACTGAAGCTTTCTTT
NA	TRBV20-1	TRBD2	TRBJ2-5	CSASRVAGDQETQYF	TGCAGTGCTAGTCGTGTAGCGGGGGACCAAGAGACCCAGTACTTC
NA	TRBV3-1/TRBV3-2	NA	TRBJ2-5	CASSSGARETQYF	TGTGCCAGCAGCTCGGGAGCCAGGGAGACCCAGTACTTC
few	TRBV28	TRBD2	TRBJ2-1	CASSPLGGLAGTKFYNEQFF	TGTGCCAGCAGTCCCCTAGGGGGACTAGCGGGAACTAAATTCTACAATGAGCAGTTCTTC
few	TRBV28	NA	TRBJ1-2	CASSFGGNGYGYTF	TGTGCCAGCAGTTTCGGGGGGAACGGCTATGGCTACACCTTC
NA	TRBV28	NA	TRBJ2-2	CASSFFGFRETGELFF	TGTGCCAGCAGTTTTTTCGGTTTCCGGGAAACCGGGGAGCTGTTTTTT
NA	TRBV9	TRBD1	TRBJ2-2	CASRRTGATGELFF	TGTGCCAGCAGAAGGACAGGGGCCACCGGGGAGCTGTTTTTT
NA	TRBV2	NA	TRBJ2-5	CASSERAGRGVETQYF	TGTGCCAGCAGTGAGCGGGCGGGGAGAGGTGTGGAGACCCAGTACTTC
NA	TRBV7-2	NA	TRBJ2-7	CASSLKGASISYEQYF	TGTGCCAGCAGCTTAAAAGGGGCTTCTATCTCCTACGAGCAGTACTTC
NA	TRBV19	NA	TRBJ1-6	CASSSRGNSYNSPLHF	TGTGCCAGTAGTTCAAGGGGCAACTCCTATAATTCACCCCTCCACTTT
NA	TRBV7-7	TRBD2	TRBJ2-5	CASSLFVAGVQETQYF	TGTGCCAGCAGCTTATTTGTAGCGGGGGTACAAGAGACCCAGTACTTC
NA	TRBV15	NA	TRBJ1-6	CATSRQYNSPLHF	TGTGCCACCAGCAGACAGTATAATTCACCCCTCCACTTT
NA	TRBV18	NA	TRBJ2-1	CASSPWTESNEQFF	TGTGCCAGCTCACCCTGGACAGAATCGAATGAGCAGTTCTTC
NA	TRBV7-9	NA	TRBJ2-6	CASSSYTGSGANVLTF	TGTGCCAGCAGCTCTTATACAGGGTCTGGGGCCAACGTCCTGACTTTC
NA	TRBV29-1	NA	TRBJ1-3	CSVDGDSGNTIYF	TGCAGCGTTGACGGAGACTCTGGAAACACCATATATTTT
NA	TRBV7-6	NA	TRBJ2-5	CASSLGTAPTQETQYF	TGTGCCAGCAGCTTAGGAACAGCCCCCACACAAGAGACCCAGTACTTC
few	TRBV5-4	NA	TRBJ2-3	CASSLADTQYF	TGTGCCAGCAGCTTGGCGGATACGCAGTATTTT
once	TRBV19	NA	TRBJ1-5	CASSSGNRNQPQHF	TGTGCCAGTAGTAGCGGAAACCGCAATCAGCCCCAGCATTTT
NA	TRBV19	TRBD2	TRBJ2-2	CASSIRGGTGELFF	TGTGCCAGTAGTATTCGGGGGGGAACCGGGGAGCTGTTTTTT
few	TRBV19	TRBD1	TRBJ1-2	CASSGYAGTGGSGYTF	TGTGCCAGTAGTGGATACGCGGGGACAGGGGGCTCTGGCTACACCTTC
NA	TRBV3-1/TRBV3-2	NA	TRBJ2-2	CASSQVGGLNTGELFF	TGTGCCAGCAGCCAAGTCGGGGGACTTAACACCGGGGAGCTGTTTTTT
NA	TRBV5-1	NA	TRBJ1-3	CASSLAIGASGAIGNTIYF	TGCGCCAGCAGCTTGGCTATCGGGGCATCAGGGGCGATTGGAAACACCATATATTTT
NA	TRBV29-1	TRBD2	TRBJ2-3	CSVDGTSGRGSTDTQYF	TGCAGCGTTGACGGGACTAGCGGGAGGGGTAGCACAGATACGCAGTATTTT
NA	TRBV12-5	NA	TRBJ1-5	CASGLALTGFHHF	TGTGCTAGTGGTTTGGCCCTGACAGGTTTTCATCATTTT
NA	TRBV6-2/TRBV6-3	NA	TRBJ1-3	CASSRDTYSGNTIYF	TGTGCCAGCAGTCGGGACACCTACTCTGGAAACACCATATATTTT
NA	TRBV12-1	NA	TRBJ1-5	CASSFARGDNQPQHF	TGTGCCAGCAGCTTTGCCAGGGGTGACAATCAGCCCCAGCATTTT
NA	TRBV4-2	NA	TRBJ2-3	CASSQDNSGTDTQYF	TGTGCCAGCAGCCAAGATAACAGTGGCACAGATACGCAGTATTTT
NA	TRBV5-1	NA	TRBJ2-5	CASSVETETQYF	TGCGCCAGCAGCGTAGAAACGGAGACCCAGTACTTC
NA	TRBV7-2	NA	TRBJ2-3	CASSLDPRTSTDTQYF	TGTGCCAGCAGCTTAGACCCTCGGACTAGCACAGATACGCAGTATTTT
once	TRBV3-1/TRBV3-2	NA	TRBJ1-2	CASSQDYGQKNF	TGTGCCAGCAGCCAAGATTACGGACAGAAGAACTTC
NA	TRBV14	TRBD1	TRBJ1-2	CASSQDILDRRNGYTF	TGTGCCAGCAGCCAAGATATATTGGACAGGAGGAACGGCTACACCTTC
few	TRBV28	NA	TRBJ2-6	CASTPETVAGANVLTF	TGTGCCAGCACCCCCGAGACAGTTGCTGGGGCCAACGTCCTGACTTTC
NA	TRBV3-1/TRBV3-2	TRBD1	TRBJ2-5	CASSHPDRDQETQYF	TGTGCCAGCAGCCACCCCGACAGGGACCAAGAGACCCAGTACTTC
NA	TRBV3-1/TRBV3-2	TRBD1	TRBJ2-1	CASSQYRTGYNEQFF	TGTGCCAGCAGCCAATACCGGACAGGGTACAATGAGCAGTTCTTC
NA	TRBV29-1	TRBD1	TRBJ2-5	CSVGDRGYQETQYF	TGCAGCGTGGGGGACAGGGGCTACCAAGAGACCCAGTACTTC
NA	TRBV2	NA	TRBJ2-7	CAGKENGGYEQYF	TGTGCCGGAAAGGAGAACGGGGGTTACGAGCAGTACTTC